This record concerns one T cell receptor beta chain sequence. Its antigen is currently unknown. The CDR3 spans 16 residues. Germline V lookup: CDR1 SGHRS, CDR2 YFSETQ. Trimming took off 0 bases at V and 0 bases at J, with 13 bases between the two ends. Some clones are missing from TCRdb's copy, which holds only in-frame ones; the method was immunoSEQ multiplex PCR. This table has tens of thousands of clones, approximately 85% appearing once. The data were obtained in a study of OX40 agonist ivuxolimab in advanced cancers. Study results and limitations: At 0.1-3.0 mg/kg, partial responders had clonal expansion among the lowest observed.

V is TRBV5-1 and J is TRBJ2-7; no clear D. The receptor comes from an adult with an advanced solid tumor such as melanoma, head and neck, liver or kidney cancer. The material sequenced was CD4+ or CD8+ T cells sorted from blood, taken in a trial of the OX40 agonist ivuxolimab. CDR3 sequence: CASSLGPQTASYEQYF. DNA for the CDR3: TGCGCCAGCAGCTTGGGGCCCCAAACCGCCTCCTACGAGCAGTACTTC.